Shown below are 23 T cell receptor beta chains from a single sample sequenced in a study of beta chain features in type 1 diabetes. No antigen has been assigned to these receptors. The authors reverse transcribed all of the isolated RNA, so sequencing captured expressed TCRB transcripts. The repertoire was sequenced with immunoSEQ multiplex PCR; TCRdb's copy has only in-frame clones and lacks some. Of around 250,000 clones in the sample, around 13% were seen once. Study-wide results and limits: Significant though moderate, a shortening of TCRB CDR3s appeared in all four CD4+ subsets of Type 1 diabetes patients.

Sequenced input: naive CD4+ T cells from blood. Receptors were obtained from a man aged 30-40 years with type 1 diabetes.

The rearrangement uses TRBV25-1 and TRBJ1-5; 10 positions agree with TRBD1. Germline V gene data show CDR1 as MGHDK and CDR2 as SYGVNS. V dropped 7 bases and J dropped 5; count of bases not matched to a gene: 11. The CDR3 spans 16 residues. The CDR3 protein is CASTTGGLKEYQPQHF. The CDR3 DNA follows: TGTGCCAGCACGACAGGGGGCTTAAAGGAGTATCAGCCCCAGCATTTT.

This clone came up a few times. Relative to the germline gene, one junction end is altered; a read error may explain this. The chain combines TRBV11-3 with TRBJ2-7; D perhaps matches TRBD2 (5 bases). Germline-derived CDR1 and CDR2 are SGHNT and YENEEA. This CDR3 has 11 amino acids. CDR3 protein: CASSKGEVLDF. As DNA, the CDR3 is TGTGCCAGCAGCAAGGGAGAGGTTTTGGACTTC. Variable domain in full (rest from reference TRBV11-3 and TRBJ2-7): EAGVVQSPRYKIIEKKQPVAFWCNPISGHNTLYWYLQNLGQGPELLIRYENEEAVDDSQLPKDRFSAERLKGVDSTLKIQPAELGDSAVYLCASSKGEVLDFGPGTRLTVT.

The sample holds a few counts of this clone. The J gene is TRBJ2-7, the V gene TRBV7-9; D call uncertain. The CDR3 runs to 15 residues. V was shortened by 5 bases and J by 3 bases, with 17 bases between the two germline ends. Germline CDR1 is SEHNR and CDR2 is FQNEAQ (reference sequence). The CDR3 DNA follows: TGTGCCAGCAGCCCGAACGGTGGTAACGACTACGAGCAGTACTTC. Translated: CASSPNGGNDYEQYF.

This clone has just a few counts. The genes are TRBV29-1 and TRBJ2-7, with TRBD1 as a possible D gene (5 bases). The CDR3 length is 13 residues. The germline V gene encodes CDR1 SQVTM and CDR2 ANQGSEA. Deletions cut 3 bases from V and 6 bases from J, with 15 bases between. The CDR3 region is CSVDGQGLREQYF. Written as DNA, the CDR3 is TGCAGCGTTGACGGGCAGGGTTTACGCGAGCAGTACTTC.

The chain joins TRBV4-2 to TRBJ2-3; 7 nucleotides line up with TRBD1. This CDR3 comprises 16 residues. Germline values: CDR1 LGHNA, CDR2 YNFKEQ. Trimming took 0 bases from V and 5 from J; bases not matched to a gene: 8. The CDR3 DNA reads TGTGCCAGCAGCCAAGATCTAGAGGGGGCTGGAGATACGCAGTATTTT. Encoded protein: CASSQDLEGAGDTQYF.

The chain links TRBV6-1 to TRBJ1-5; TRBD1 might be the D (5 bases). The CDR3 contains 15 residues. CDR1 is MNHNS and CDR2 is SASEGT in the germline V gene. Trimming cost V 1 base and J 6 bases, with 13 bases left between them. The CDR3 DNA is TGTGCCAGCAGTGAAGTGGGGGGGGTCCGTCAGCCCCAGCATTTT. Protein: CASSEVGGVRQPQHF.

This clone was detected a few times. The CDR3 DNA reads TGCGCCAGCAGCCACCGCAGGGAGGGGGTCGAGACCCAGTACTTC. Residues: CASSHRREGVETQYF. The V gene is TRBV5-1, the J gene TRBJ2-5; possible D gene TRBD2, 7 bases. This CDR3 region has 15 residues. Trimming removed 4 bases at V and 5 bases at J, with 18 bases between. The germline V gene has CDR1 SGHRS and CDR2 YFSETQ.

The table lists this clone with a few counts. The genes are TRBV7-8 and TRBJ2-7; TRBD1 agrees at 8 bases. Per the germline V gene, CDR1 is SGHVS and CDR2 is FQNEAQ. V lost 4 bases and J lost 6; bases outside the gene matches: 11. This CDR3 is 15 amino acids long. CDR3 nucleotides: TGTGCCAGCAGCTCCGCCTACGGACAGGGAGTCGAGCAGTACTTC. Protein: CASSSAYGQGVEQYF.

This clone was seen only a few times. The rearrangement links TRBV10-3 to TRBJ1-2, with a weak D call TRBD1 (6 bases). The CDR3 runs 14 residues. With 6 bases removed from V and 5 bases from J, the gap between germline ends came to 16 bases. From germline, CDR1 is ENHRY and CDR2 SYGVKD. The CDR3 loop is CAISGGAGPYGYTF. The CDR3 nucleotides read TGTGCCATCAGCGGGGGGGCAGGCCCTTATGGCTACACCTTC.

This clone was found a few times. J is TRBJ2-1 and V is TRBV15; D is perhaps TRBD2 (6 bases). V was shortened by 0 bases and J by 3 bases, with 18 bases between the two germline ends. The CDR3 is 18 amino acids. The germline V gene has CDR1 LNHNV and CDR2 YYDKDF (reference sequence). In nucleotides, the CDR3 is TGTGCCACCAGCAGAGATGAAAAGGGGCTAGCGCGCTACAATGAGCAGTTCTTC. It yields the protein CATSRDEKGLARYNEQFF.

The V and J genes are TRBV27 and TRBJ1-4, with TRBD1 as a possible D gene (5 bases). Deletions cut 3 bases from V and 3 bases from J, with 20 bases between. CDR3 length equals 18 residues. The germline V gene has CDR1 MNHEY and CDR2 SMNVEV (reference sequence). CDR3 in DNA: TGTGCCAGCAGTTTGATGGCCCCGTTCGACAGTCCTAATGAAAAACTGTTTTTT. Translation: CASSLMAPFDSPNEKLFF.

The chain links TRBV25-1 to TRBJ1-3, with D possibly matching TRBD1 (6 bases). Per germline, CDR1 MGHDK and CDR2 SYGVNS. There are 16 residues in the CDR3. Trimming pared 4 bases from V and 0 bases from J, leaving 13 bases between. CDR3 bases: TGTGCCAGCAGTGTGCCAGGGGTGAGCTCTGGAAACACCATATATTTT. Translating it yields CASSVPGVSSGNTIYF.

This clone appeared a few times. The J gene is TRBJ2-5, the V gene TRBV30; perhaps TRBD2 as D (6 bases). V was pared by 0 bases and J by 11 bases, with 13 bases between. The germline V gene has CDR1 GTSNPN and CDR2 SVGIG (reference sequence). This CDR3 is 12 amino acids long. CDR3 in amino acids: CAWSVLGEEQYF. CDR3 DNA sequence: TGTGCCTGGAGTGTCCTTGGGGAGGAGCAGTACTTC. Looking up the rest from reference TRBV30 and TRBJ2-5 gives the full variable domain: SQTIHQWPATLVQPVGSPLSLECTVEGTSNPNLYWYRQAAGRGLQLLFYSVGIGQISSEVPQNLSASRPQDRQFILSSKKLLLSDSGFYLCAWSVLGEEQYFGPGTRLLVL.

The table lists this clone with a few counts. The chain joins TRBV4-2 to TRBJ2-1; 9 nucleotides align to TRBD1. The CDR3 is 15 amino acids. V gave up 4 bases and J gave up 4 bases; unmatched junction bases: 5. CDR1 and CDR2 (germline): LGHNA, YNFKEQ. The CDR3, as DNA: TGTGCCAGCAGCCGTGCCGGGACAGGGTACAATGAGCAGTTCTTC. Its translation: CASSRAGTGYNEQFF.

This rearrangement joins TRBV20-1 to TRBJ1-1; 10 nucleotides match TRBD1. This CDR3 region has 11 residues. The V segment lost 6 bases and the J segment 9 bases; nucleotides outside the gene matches: 4. Per the germline V gene, CDR1 is DFQATT and CDR2 is SNEGSKA (reference sequence). CDR3 sequence reads: CSAADRGKAFF. CDR3 nucleotide sequence: TGCAGTGCCGCGGACAGGGGGAAAGCTTTCTTT.

This chain connects TRBV4-1 to TRBJ1-2; a weak D match, TRBD1 (6 bases). Trimming shortened V by 4 bases and J by 2 bases, and 14 bases separated the two germline ends. The CDR3 contains 15 residues. Germline V gives CDR1 MGHRA, CDR2 YSYEKL. The CDR3 loop reads CASSRFTDSNYGYTF. The DNA of the CDR3 is TGCGCCAGCAGCCGTTTCACGGACAGCAACTATGGCTACACCTTC.

There are a few counts of this clone. The chain is built from TRBV4-1 and TRBJ1-1, with unresolved D. The germline V and J ends were trimmed by 2 bases and 4 bases, with 14 bases remaining between them. The CDR3 spans 15 residues. Germline CDR1 reads MGHRA; CDR2 reads YSYEKL. In DNA form, the CDR3 reads TGCGCCAGCAGCCAACCATCGGGAGCCAGCACTGAAGCTTTCTTT. Translated, it gives CASSQPSGASTEAFF.

This clone turned up a few times. This sequence joins TRBV15 and TRBJ1-1; the D gene is possibly TRBD1 (6 bases). In germline, CDR1 is LNHNV, CDR2 YYDKDF (reference sequence). V shed 2 bases and J shed 6 bases, with 13 bases lying between them. There are 14 residues in the CDR3. The CDR3 DNA reads as TGTGCCACCAGCAGATGGAAGGGGGGGTCTGAAGCTTTCTTT. Translation gives CATSRWKGGSEAFF.

This chain links TRBV6-5 with TRBJ1-1, with TRBD1 identical over 9 bases. V shed 4 bases, J shed 12 bases, and the junction held 9 bases outside the gene matches. The CDR3 consists of 13 residues. CDR1 MNHEY and CDR2 SVGAGI come from the germline V gene. CDR3 amino acids: CASSFPGTGMPFF. In nucleotides, the CDR3 is TGTGCCAGCAGTTTCCCCGGGACAGGGATGCCTTTCTTT.

This clone was counted between two and nine times. This rearrangement joins TRBV30 to TRBJ1-4, with 7 bases lining up with TRBD1. Germline lookup yields CDR1 GTSNPN and CDR2 SVGIG (reference sequence). The CDR3 totals 14 residues. J was trimmed by 5 bases and V by 3 bases; bases with no gene match: 6. The CDR3 loop is CAWSAGTANEKLFF. The CDR3, as DNA: TGTGCCTGGAGCGCCGGGACAGCGAATGAAAAACTGTTTTTT. The entire variable domain, with the rest obtained from reference TRBV30 and TRBJ1-4, is as follows: SQTIHQWPATLVQPVGSPLSLECTVEGTSNPNLYWYRQAAGRGLQLLFYSVGIGQISSEVPQNLSASRPQDRQFILSSKKLLLSDSGFYLCAWSAGTANEKLFFGSGTQLSVL.

This clone was counted only a few times. This chain joins TRBV5-1 and TRBJ2-7; TRBD2 might be the D (5 bases). Germline CDR1 SGHRS, CDR2 YFSETQ. The CDR3 consists of 13 residues. Trimming cost V 2 bases and J 2 bases, with 8 bases left between them. The CDR3 DNA reads as TGCGCCAGCAGCTTCGGACTGACCTACGAGCAGTACTTC. Its protein product is CASSFGLTYEQYF.

This clone occurred a few times. The J gene is TRBJ1-6, the V gene TRBV2; tentative D call: TRBD1 (6 bases). The CDR3 spans 17 residues. Germline V gene lookup returns CDR1 SNHLY and CDR2 FYNNEI. V was cut by 7 bases and J by 4 bases, with 20 bases left in between. The CDR3 spells CASKRRTDLIYNSPLHF. The DNA of the CDR3 is TGTGCCAGCAAGAGAAGGACAGACCTAATTTATAATTCACCCCTCCACTTT.

This clone was seen a handful of times. The V and J genes are TRBV30 and TRBJ1-2; 9 nucleotides line up with TRBD1. The CDR3 runs 12 residues. The germline CDR1 and CDR2 sequences are GTSNPN and SVGIG (reference sequence). V shed 7 bases and J 7 bases; nucleotides not matched to a gene: 7. CDR3 protein: CASQGQGSGYTF. DNA for the CDR3: TGTGCCTCCCAGGGACAGGGATCTGGCTACACCTTC.